The clone carrying this T cell receptor beta chain turned up a few times. These data are taken from a study of human T cells and chemical hapten exposure. Study background: Patients, chiefly female, had alopecia areata, totalis or universalis.

Documented time point: patch test 1, 2 weeks after DPC sensitization. Treatment meaning: therapeutic diphenylcyclopropenone sensitization with weekly scalp DPC. The authors extracted total RNA from unfractionated whole blood. Trimming cost V 6 bases and J 4 bases, with 22 bases left between them. Germline-derived CDR1 and CDR2 are MDHEN and SYDVKM. CDR3 length equals 17 residues. TCRdb used MiXCR to reprocess the RACE reads, holding one entry per CDR3 protein. This table has more than 65,000 distinct CDR3 sequences, 6% to 9% appearing once. The receptor's source is a woman aged 25 to 39 with alopecia areata. Some clones in this sample may be carry-over from other donors' samples. The rearrangement joins TRBV28 to TRBJ1-5; D is uncertain. This specimen was whole blood, taken in connection with sensitization to the hapten diphenylcyclopropenone (DPC). The CDR3 region has the DNA TGTGCCAGCAGCCCCCTCAGCGTGGGGATCCTTAATCAGCCCCAGCATTTT. Encoded protein: CASSPLSVGILNQPQHF.